The entry below describes one T cell receptor beta chain. Which antigen it targets is not known. No base qualities exist here, and no much larger clone lies one base off it. The collaborating institutions used their own protocols to collect whole blood in K2EDTA tubes. For TCRbeta analysis, collaborators shipped samples as frozen whole blood, isolated PBMCs, or DNA extracted from either of those sample types. For this chain, trimming is 2 bases at the V end and 2 bases at the J end, and the number of junction bases without a gene match is 24. CDR1 GTSNPN and CDR2 SVGIG are derived from the germline V gene (reference sequence). The CDR3 runs 20 residues from the cysteine to the phenylalanine. Only CDR3 DNA remains: 60 bases, in frame from the first base. The immunoSEQ Assay, a bias-controlled multiplex PCR, was used to amplify TCRbeta CDR3 regions from genomic DNA. On the study's bioinformatics: Within the assay, amplification of reference gene primers was used to estimate how many nucleated cells each sample contained. To quantify the absolute abundance of each unique TCRbeta CDR3 rearrangement, sequence reads were collapsed and filtered. Productive Simpson clonality was computed per sample as the square root of Simpson's diversity index over productive rearrangements. TCRdb provides this immuneACCESS table in a form limited to in-frame rearrangements. Some clones are lacking; in checked studies, under half of them reflect an unresolved V gene, and why the rest are absent is not known. That table supplies the V and J calls and clone size; D and trimming were determined from the DNA. Within this sample are about 74,000 clones, with roughly 83% of them counted one time only. The ten largest clonotypes hold 7.5% to 9% of the sample.

The source of the sample is a study of blood T cell repertoires in COVID-19 (dated by TCRdb to about 2020). General notes on the study: Samples covering the acute and convalescent phases of COVID-19 were provided by collaborators in the United States, Italy and Spain. The prospective study material was composed of cDNA or gDNA derived from T cells, B-cell-depleted T cells, or PBMCs. Deeply sampled blood TCRbeta repertoires from subjects exposed to, actively infected with, or recovered from COVID-19 were included in the dataset. A freely available public database, intended as a resource for researchers studying the immune response to SARS-CoV-2, is where the repertoires were released. Samples came from the ongoing ImmuneRACE study (first 160 participants) plus 1,254 subjects from 6 global collaborators. Sample metadata almost always included a de-identified subject ID, COVID-19 status, age in years and sex. HLA class I and class II types, where available, came from metadata supplied by the sample provider rather than from assay-based typing. Paper-wide results and their limitations: How much clinical and demographic metadata was included differed by source and by participant, and the metadata was provided uncurated.

The source material was peripheral blood. The V and J genes are TRBV30 and TRBJ2-7; the central 7 bases match TRBD2. This TCR was recovered from a man in his forties or fifties with active COVID-19. The bases read TGTGCCTGGAGTTTAGGGGTGGGGGACTACCCCTCGAGTGAAACCTACGAGCAGTACTTC. This codes for CAWSLGVGDYPSSETYEQYF.